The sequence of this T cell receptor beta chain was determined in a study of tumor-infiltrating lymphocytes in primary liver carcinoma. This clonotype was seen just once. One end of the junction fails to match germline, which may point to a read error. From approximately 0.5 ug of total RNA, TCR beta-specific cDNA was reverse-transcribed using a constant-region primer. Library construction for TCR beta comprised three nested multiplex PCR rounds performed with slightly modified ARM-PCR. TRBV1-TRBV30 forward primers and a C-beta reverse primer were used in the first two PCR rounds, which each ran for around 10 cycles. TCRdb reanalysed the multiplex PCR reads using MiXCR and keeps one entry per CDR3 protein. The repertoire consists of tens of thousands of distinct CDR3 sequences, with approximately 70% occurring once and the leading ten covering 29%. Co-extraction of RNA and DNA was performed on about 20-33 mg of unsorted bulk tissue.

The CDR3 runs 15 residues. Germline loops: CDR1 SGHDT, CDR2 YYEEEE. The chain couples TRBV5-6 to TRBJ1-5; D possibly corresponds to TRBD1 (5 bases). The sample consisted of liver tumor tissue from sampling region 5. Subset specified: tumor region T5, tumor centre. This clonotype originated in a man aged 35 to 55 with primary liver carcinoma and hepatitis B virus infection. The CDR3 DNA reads TGTGCCAGCAGCACCTACAGGATGGGCAATCAGCCCCAACATTTT. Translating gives CASSTYRMGNQPQHF.